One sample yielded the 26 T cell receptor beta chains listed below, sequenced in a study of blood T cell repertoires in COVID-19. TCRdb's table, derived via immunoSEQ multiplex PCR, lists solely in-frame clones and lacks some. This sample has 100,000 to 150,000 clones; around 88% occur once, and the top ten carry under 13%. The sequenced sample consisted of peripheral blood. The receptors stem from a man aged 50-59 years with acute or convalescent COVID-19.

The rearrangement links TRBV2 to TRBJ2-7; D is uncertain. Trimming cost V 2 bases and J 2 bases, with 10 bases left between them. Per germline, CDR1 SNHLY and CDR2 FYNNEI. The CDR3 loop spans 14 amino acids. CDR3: CASSEFMAAYEQYF. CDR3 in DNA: TGTGCCAGCAGTGAATTCATGGCAGCCTACGAGCAGTACTTC.

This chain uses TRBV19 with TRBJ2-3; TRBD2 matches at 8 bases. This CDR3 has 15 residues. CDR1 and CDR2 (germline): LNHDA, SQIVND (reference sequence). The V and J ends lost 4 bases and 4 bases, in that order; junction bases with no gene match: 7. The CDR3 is CASSTPSGGPDTQYF. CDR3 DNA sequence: TGTGCCAGTAGTACCCCCAGCGGGGGCCCAGATACGCAGTATTTT.

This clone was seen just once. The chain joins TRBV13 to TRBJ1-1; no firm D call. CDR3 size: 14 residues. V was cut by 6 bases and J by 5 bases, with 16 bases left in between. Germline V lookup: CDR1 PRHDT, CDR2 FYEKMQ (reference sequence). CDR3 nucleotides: TGTGCCAGCAGTAGGGAGGTTGTAGGAACTGAAGCTTTCTTT. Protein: CASSREVVGTEAFF.

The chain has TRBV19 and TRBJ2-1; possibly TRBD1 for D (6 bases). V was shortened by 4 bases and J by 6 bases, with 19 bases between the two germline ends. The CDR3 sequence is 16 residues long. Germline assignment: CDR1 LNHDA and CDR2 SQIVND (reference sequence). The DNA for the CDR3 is TGTGCCAGTAGTAGTATCCGGACAGAAAGTTCCAATGAGCAGTTCTTC. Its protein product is CASSSIRTESSNEQFF. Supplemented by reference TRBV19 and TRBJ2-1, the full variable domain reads DGGITQSPKYLFRKEGQNVTLSCEQNLNHDAMYWYRQDPGQGLRLIYYSQIVNDFQKGDIAEGYSVSREKKESFPLTVTSAQKNPTAFYLCASSSIRTESSNEQFFGPGTRLTVL.

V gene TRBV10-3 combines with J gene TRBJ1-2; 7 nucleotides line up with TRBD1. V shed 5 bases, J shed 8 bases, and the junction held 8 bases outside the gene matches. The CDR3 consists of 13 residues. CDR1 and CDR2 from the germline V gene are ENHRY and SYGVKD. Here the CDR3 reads CAISPTGDRGYTF. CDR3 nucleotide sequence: TGTGCCATCAGTCCAACAGGGGACCGAGGCTACACCTTC.

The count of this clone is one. The CDR3 DNA follows: TGTGCCAGCAGCACACCGACACAGAACACTGAAGCTTTCTTT. Translation: CASSTPTQNTEAFF. V usage is TRBV5-4 and J usage is TRBJ1-1; D is unresolved. This CDR3 has 14 residues. Germline lookup yields CDR1 SGHNT and CDR2 YYREEE (reference sequence). V lost 4 bases, J lost 1 base, and 11 bases lay in between.

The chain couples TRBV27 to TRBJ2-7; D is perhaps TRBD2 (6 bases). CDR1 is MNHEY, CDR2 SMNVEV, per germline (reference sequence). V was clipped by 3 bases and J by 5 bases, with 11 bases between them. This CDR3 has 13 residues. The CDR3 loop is CASSFGGVDEQYF. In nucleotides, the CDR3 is TGTGCCAGCAGTTTTGGCGGGGTCGACGAGCAGTACTTC.

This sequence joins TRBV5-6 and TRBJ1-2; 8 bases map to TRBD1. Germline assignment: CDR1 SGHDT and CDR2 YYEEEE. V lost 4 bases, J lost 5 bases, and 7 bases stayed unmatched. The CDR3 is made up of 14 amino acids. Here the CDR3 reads CASSVPGQEYGYTF. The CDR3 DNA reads TGTGCCAGCAGCGTACCGGGACAGGAGTATGGCTACACCTTC.

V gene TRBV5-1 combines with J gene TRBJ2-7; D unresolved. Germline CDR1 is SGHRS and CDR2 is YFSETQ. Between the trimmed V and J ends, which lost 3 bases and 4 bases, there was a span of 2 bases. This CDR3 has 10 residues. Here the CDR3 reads CASSSYEQYF. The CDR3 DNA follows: TGCGCCAGCAGCTCGTACGAGCAGTACTTC.

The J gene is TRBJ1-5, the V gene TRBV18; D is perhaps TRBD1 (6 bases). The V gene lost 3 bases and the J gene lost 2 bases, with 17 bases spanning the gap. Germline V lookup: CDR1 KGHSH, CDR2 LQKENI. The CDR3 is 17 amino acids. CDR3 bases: TGTGCCAGCTCACCCCCCCTGGGGGCAGTCGGCAATCAGCCCCAGCATTTT. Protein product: CASSPPLGAVGNQPQHF.

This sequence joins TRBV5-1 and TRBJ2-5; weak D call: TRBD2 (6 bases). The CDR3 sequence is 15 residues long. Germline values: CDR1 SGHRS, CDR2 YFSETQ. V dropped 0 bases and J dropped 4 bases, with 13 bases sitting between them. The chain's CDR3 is CASSLEGRGTETQYF. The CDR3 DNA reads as TGCGCCAGCAGCTTGGAGGGTCGCGGGACAGAGACCCAGTACTTC.

CDR3 nucleotides: TGTGCCAGCAGCCCTACAGGGGCCGGGGGGAACACTGAAGCTTTCTTT. This sequence encodes CASSPTGAGGNTEAFF. The J gene is TRBJ1-1, the V gene TRBV9; 7 bases are a match to TRBD1. The CDR3 length is 16 residues. Trimming at V came to 4 bases and at J to 1 base, leaving 10 bases not matched to a gene. Germline V gives CDR1 SGDLS, CDR2 YYNGEE. The full variable domain, its missing parts supplied by reference TRBV9 and TRBJ1-1, is DSGVTQTPKHLITATGQRVTLRCSPRSGDLSVYWYQQSLDQGLQFLIQYYNGEERAKGNILERFSAQQFPDLHSELNLSSLELGDSALYFCASSPTGAGGNTEAFFGQGTRLTVV.

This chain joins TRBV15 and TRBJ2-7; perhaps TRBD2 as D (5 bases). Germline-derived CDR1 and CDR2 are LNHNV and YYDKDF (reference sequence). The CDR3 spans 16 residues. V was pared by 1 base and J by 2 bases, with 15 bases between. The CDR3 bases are TGTGCCACCAGCAGAGTGTCGGGGTACGGCCCCTACGAGCAGTACTTC. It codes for CATSRVSGYGPYEQYF.

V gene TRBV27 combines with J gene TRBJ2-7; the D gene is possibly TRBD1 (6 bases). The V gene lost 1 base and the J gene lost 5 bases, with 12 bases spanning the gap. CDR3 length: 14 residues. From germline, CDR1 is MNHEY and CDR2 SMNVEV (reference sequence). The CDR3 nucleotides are TGTGCCAGCAGTTTATATACAGGGACCCACGAGCAGTACTTC. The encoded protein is CASSLYTGTHEQYF.

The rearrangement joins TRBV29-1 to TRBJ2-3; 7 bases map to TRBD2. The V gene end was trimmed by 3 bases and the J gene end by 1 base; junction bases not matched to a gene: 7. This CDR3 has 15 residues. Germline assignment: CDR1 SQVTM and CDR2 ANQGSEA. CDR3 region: CSVDPPSGGTDTQYF. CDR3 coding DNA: TGCAGCGTTGACCCTCCAAGCGGGGGCACAGATACGCAGTATTTT.

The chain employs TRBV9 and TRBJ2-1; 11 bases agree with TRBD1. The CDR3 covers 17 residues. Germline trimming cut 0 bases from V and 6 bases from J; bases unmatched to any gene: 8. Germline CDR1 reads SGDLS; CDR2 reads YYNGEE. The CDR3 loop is CASSVATGQGAGNEQFF. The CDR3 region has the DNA TGTGCCAGCAGCGTAGCTACAGGACAGGGGGCCGGCAATGAGCAGTTCTTC.

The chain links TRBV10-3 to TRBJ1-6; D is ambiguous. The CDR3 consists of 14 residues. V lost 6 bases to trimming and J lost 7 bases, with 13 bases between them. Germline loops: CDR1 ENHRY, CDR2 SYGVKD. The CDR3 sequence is CAIRGEPPNSPLHF. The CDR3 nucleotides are TGTGCCATCAGAGGAGAACCGCCAAATTCACCCCTCCACTTT.

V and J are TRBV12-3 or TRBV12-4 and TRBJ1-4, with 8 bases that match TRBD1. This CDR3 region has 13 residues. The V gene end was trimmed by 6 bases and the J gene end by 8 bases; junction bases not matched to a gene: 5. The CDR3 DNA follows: TGTGCCAGCAGCTCGACAGGGGACGAAAAACTGTTTTTT. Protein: CASSSTGDEKLFF.

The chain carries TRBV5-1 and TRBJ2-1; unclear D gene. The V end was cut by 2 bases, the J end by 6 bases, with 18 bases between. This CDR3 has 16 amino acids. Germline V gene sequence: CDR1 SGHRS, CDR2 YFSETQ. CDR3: CASSFLPGRFFNEQFF. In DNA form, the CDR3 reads TGCGCCAGCAGCTTCCTCCCGGGTCGTTTTTTCAATGAGCAGTTCTTC.

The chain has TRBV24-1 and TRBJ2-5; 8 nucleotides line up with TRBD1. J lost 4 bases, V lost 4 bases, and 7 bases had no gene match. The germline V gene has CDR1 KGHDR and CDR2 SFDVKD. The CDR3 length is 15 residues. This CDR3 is CATSDPRGRGETQYF. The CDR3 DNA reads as TGTGCCACCAGTGACCCCAGGGGGCGAGGAGAGACCCAGTACTTC.

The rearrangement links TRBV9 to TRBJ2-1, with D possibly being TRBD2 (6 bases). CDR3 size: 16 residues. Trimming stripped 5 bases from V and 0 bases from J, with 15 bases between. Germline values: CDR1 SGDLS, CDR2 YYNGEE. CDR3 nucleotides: TGTGCCAGCAGTGCCTTGTCGGGGGTCTCCTACAATGAGCAGTTCTTC. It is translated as CASSALSGVSYNEQFF.

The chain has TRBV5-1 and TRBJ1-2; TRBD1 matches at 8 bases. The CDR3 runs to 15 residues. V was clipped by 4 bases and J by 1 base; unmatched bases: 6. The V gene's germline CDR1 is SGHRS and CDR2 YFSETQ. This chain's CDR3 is CASSPGTGVNYGYTF. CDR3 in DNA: TGCGCCAGCAGCCCGGGGACAGGAGTTAACTATGGCTACACCTTC.

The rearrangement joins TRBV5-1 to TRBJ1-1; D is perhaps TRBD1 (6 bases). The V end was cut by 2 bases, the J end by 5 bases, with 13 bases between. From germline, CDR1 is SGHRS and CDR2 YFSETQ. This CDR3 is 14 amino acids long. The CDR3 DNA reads TGCGCCAGCAGCTTACAGGGATGGGGAACTGAAGCTTTCTTT. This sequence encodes CASSLQGWGTEAFF.

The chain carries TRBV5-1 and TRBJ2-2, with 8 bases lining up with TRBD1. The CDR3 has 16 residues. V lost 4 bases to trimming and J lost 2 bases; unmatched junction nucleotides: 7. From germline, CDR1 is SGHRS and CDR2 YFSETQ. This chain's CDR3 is CASSRPGTGNTGELFF. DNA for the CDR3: TGCGCCAGCAGCCGCCCCGGGACAGGCAACACCGGGGAGCTGTTTTTT.

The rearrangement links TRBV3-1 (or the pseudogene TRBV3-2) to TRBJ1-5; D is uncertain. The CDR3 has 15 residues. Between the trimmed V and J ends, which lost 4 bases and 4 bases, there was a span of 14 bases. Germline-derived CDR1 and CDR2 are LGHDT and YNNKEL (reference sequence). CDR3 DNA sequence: TGTGCCAGCAGCCGCGGGCCTTTGAGTAATCAGCCCCAGCATTTT. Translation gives CASSRGPLSNQPQHF.

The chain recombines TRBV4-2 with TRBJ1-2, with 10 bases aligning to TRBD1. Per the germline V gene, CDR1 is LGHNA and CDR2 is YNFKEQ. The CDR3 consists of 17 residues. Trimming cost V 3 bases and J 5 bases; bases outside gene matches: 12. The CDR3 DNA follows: TGTGCCAGCAGCCAGGCCGCGACAGGGGGCGCAGGATATGGCTACACCTTC. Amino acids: CASSQAATGGAGYGYTF.